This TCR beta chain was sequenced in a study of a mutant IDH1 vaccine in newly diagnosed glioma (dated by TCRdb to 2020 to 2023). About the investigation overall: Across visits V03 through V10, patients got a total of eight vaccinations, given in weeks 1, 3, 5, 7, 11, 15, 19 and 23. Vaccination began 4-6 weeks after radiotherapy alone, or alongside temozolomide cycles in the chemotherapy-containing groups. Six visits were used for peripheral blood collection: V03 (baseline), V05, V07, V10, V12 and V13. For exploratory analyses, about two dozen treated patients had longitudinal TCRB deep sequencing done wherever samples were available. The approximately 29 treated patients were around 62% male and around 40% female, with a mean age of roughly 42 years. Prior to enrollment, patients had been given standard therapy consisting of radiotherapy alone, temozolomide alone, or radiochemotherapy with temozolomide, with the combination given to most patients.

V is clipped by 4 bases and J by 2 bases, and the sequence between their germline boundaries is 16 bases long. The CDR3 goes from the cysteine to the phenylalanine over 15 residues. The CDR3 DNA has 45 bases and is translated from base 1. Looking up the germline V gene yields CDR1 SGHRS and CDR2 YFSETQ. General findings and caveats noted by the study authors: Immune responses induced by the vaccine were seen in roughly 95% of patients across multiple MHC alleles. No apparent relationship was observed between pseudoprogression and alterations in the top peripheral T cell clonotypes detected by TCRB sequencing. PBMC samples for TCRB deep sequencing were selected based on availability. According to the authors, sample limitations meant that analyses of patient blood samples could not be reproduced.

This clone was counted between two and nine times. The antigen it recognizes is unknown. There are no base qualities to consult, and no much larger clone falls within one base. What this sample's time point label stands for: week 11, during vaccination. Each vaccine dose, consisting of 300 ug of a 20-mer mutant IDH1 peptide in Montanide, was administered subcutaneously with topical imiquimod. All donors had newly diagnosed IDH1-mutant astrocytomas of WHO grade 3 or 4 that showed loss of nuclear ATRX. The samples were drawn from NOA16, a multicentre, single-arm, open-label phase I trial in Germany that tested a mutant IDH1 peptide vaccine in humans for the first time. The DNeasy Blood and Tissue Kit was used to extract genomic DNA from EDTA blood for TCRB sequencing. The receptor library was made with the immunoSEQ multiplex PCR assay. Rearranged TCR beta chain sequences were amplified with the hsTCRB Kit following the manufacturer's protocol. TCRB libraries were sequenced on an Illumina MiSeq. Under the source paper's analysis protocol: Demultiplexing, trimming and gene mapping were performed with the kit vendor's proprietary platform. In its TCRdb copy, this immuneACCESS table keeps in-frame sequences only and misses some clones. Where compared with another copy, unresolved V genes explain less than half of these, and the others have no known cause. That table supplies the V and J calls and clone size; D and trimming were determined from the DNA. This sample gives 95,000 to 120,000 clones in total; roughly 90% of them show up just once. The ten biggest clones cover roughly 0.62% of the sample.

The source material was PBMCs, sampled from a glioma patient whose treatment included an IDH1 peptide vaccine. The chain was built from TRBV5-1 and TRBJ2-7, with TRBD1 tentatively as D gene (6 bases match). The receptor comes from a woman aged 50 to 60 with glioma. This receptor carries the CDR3 CASSPALQGTYEQYF. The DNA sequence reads TGCGCCAGCAGCCCAGCTCTACAGGGCACCTACGAGCAGTACTTC.